This TCR beta chain was identified in a study of blood T cell repertoires in COVID-19. Germline CDR1 reads MNHNS; CDR2 reads SASEGT. This CDR3 is 15 amino acids long. Between the trimmed V and J ends, which lost 1 base and 6 bases, there was a span of 12 bases. Measured with immunoSEQ multiplex PCR; TCRdb has only the in-frame clones, and not every one. The sample includes some 400,000 clones, about 90% seen only once; the top ten take about 2.3%. This chain uses TRBV6-1 with TRBJ1-4; the D gene is possibly TRBD1 (6 bases). This TCR came from an older woman with COVID-19, enrolled during active disease. Specimen: peripheral blood. The CDR3 DNA follows: TGTGCCAGCAGTGAAGTTGGCAGGGGATATGAAAAACTGTTTTTT. Its translation: CASSEVGRGYEKLFF.